The 25 T cell receptor beta chains below come from one sample, sequenced in a study of T cell responses to AZD1222 COVID-19 vaccine. This table comes from immunoSEQ multiplex PCR, and its TCRdb copy is limited to in-frame clones, with some not included. The table records about 120,000 clones, 85% to 90% of them present only once. The source material was peripheral blood, sampled on day 0 of AZD1222 vaccination. These receptors all come from an adult in good health.

The chain has TRBV6-5 and TRBJ2-1, with D perhaps matching TRBD1 (5 bases). This CDR3 is built from 15 residues. V was trimmed by 6 bases and J by 6 bases, leaving 18 bases between them. CDR1 MNHEY and CDR2 SVGAGI come from the germline V gene. The CDR3 protein is CASRPPLAGFNEQFF. CDR3 coding DNA: TGTGCCAGCAGACCCCCATTGGCAGGGTTCAATGAGCAGTTCTTC.

In this sample, this clone turned up once. The V call is TRBV4-1, the J call TRBJ1-4; tentatively, D is TRBD1 (6 bases). The V gene's germline CDR1 is MGHRA and CDR2 YSYEKL. V was shortened by 0 bases and J by 7 bases, with 15 bases between the two germline ends. This CDR3 is 16 amino acids long. The CDR3 bases are TGCGCCAGCAGCCAAGATGGGGGGGCGCGGGGTGAAAAACTGTTTTTT. Protein: CASSQDGGARGEKLFF.

The chain links TRBV7-9 to TRBJ2-7; 7 bases map to TRBD1. CDR1 is SEHNR and CDR2 is FQNEAQ in the germline V gene (reference sequence). With V trimmed by 1 base and J by 1 base, 4 bases remained unmatched. The CDR3 extends over 15 amino acids. The CDR3 loop reads CASSLEGGRSYEQYF. CDR3 DNA sequence: TGTGCCAGCAGCTTAGAAGGGGGCAGATCCTACGAGCAGTACTTC.

This chain links TRBV10-2 with TRBJ2-7, with a weak D call TRBD2 (5 bases). Germline V CDR1 and CDR2: WSHSY, SAAADI. V was pared by 3 bases and J by 0 bases, with 15 bases between. The CDR3 runs 16 residues. CDR3 DNA: TGCGCCAGCAGTGATTCGTGGAAAACTAGCTCCTACGAGCAGTACTTC. This gives the protein CASSDSWKTSSYEQYF.

J is TRBJ2-1 and V is TRBV7-9, with 13 positions matching TRBD2. The V and J ends lost 8 bases and 7 bases, in that order; junction bases with no gene match: 14. The CDR3 is made up of 17 amino acids. Germline lookup yields CDR1 SEHNR and CDR2 FQNEAQ (reference sequence). The CDR3 sequence: CASSGDTSGRAENEQFF. In DNA form, the CDR3 reads TGTGCCAGCTCGGGGGACACTAGCGGGAGGGCCGAAAATGAGCAGTTCTTC.

Only a few counts were recorded for this clone. The chain is built from TRBV7-8 and TRBJ1-2; D not resolved. The germline V gene has CDR1 SGHVS and CDR2 FQNEAQ. V lost 5 bases and J 4 bases, leaving 17 bases between the germline ends. The CDR3 consists of 15 residues. CDR3 sequence reads: CASSPPVYLGYGYTF. CDR3 nucleotides: TGTGCCAGCAGCCCTCCGGTTTACTTGGGCTATGGCTACACCTTC. Full variable domain (rest looked up from reference TRBV7-8 and TRBJ1-2): GAGVSQSPRYKVAKRGQDVALRCDPISGHVSLFWYQQALGQGPEFLTYFQNEAQLDKSGLPSDRFFAERPEGSVSTLKIQRTQQEDSAVYLCASSPPVYLGYGYTFGSGTRLTVV.

The chain links TRBV9 to TRBJ2-7, with unresolved D. Between the trimmed V and J ends, which lost 0 bases and 2 bases, there was a span of 12 bases. Germline V lookup: CDR1 SGDLS, CDR2 YYNGEE. This CDR3 spans 15 amino acids. The CDR3 sequence is CASSVEFGKTYEQYF. DNA of the CDR3: TGTGCCAGCAGCGTAGAGTTTGGCAAAACCTACGAGCAGTACTTC. Drawing the rest from reference TRBV9 and TRBJ2-7, the complete variable domain is DSGVTQTPKHLITATGQRVTLRCSPRSGDLSVYWYQQSLDQGLQFLIQYYNGEERAKGNILERFSAQQFPDLHSELNLSSLELGDSALYFCASSVEFGKTYEQYFGPGTRLTVT.

The rearrangement links TRBV2 to TRBJ1-1; tentative D call: TRBD1 (6 bases). CDR1 SNHLY and CDR2 FYNNEI come from the germline V gene. This CDR3 comprises 14 residues. V was trimmed by 6 bases and J by 1 base, leaving 12 bases between them. The CDR3 DNA is TGTGCCAGCAGCTGGGGCAGGGGGAACACTGAAGCTTTCTTT. Its translation is CASSWGRGNTEAFF.

The genes are TRBV28 and TRBJ2-7, with D possibly being TRBD2 (6 bases). CDR1 and CDR2 (germline): MDHEN, SYDVKM. V shed 7 bases and J shed 4 bases, with 23 bases lying between them. The CDR3 consists of 16 residues. This CDR3 is CASKELAAGRAYEQYF. CDR3 DNA: TGTGCCAGCAAGGAGTTAGCGGCCGGGCGGGCTTACGAGCAGTACTTC.

CDR3 in DNA: TGTGCCAGCAGTTCGAGGTGGGAGACCCAGTACTTC. This translates into CASSSRWETQYF. V is TRBV12-3 or TRBV12-4 and J is TRBJ2-5; no firm D call. This CDR3 is 12 amino acids long. Between the trimmed V and J ends, which lost 4 bases and 5 bases, there was a span of 8 bases.

This chain uses TRBV6-2 or TRBV6-3 with TRBJ1-5; weak D call: TRBD1 (6 bases). V was trimmed by 2 bases and J by 7 bases, leaving 15 bases between them. CDR1 and CDR2 (germline): MNHEY, SVGEGT. The CDR3 extends over 15 amino acids. This CDR3 reads CASSYEGQGRQPQHF. CDR3 bases: TGTGCCAGCAGTTACGAAGGCCAGGGGAGGCAGCCCCAGCATTTT.

The rearrangement uses TRBV7-3 and TRBJ2-5; D is undetermined. CDR3 length equals 15 residues. Germline CDR1 SGHTA, CDR2 FQGTGA. V gave up 4 bases and J gave up 1 base, with 13 bases separating them. This CDR3 reads CASSSPVIPQETQYF. CDR3 sequence (DNA): TGTGCCAGCAGCTCCCCGGTAATTCCCCAAGAGACCCAGTACTTC.

The chain joins TRBV15 to TRBJ1-5; 7 bases are a match to TRBD1. The CDR3 extends over 16 amino acids. Germline CDR1 LNHNV, CDR2 YYDKDF (reference sequence). The V segment lost 8 bases and the J segment 8 bases; nucleotides outside the gene matches: 18. CDR3 protein: CATGAYRGRGNEPQHF. The CDR3 DNA sequence: TGTGCCACCGGAGCTTACAGGGGAAGGGGGAATGAGCCCCAGCATTTT.

The CDR3 DNA reads as TGTGCCAGCAGCTCGACTAGCGGGAGGCCAGATACGCAGTATTTT. Protein product: CASSSTSGRPDTQYF. The V gene is TRBV11-2, the J gene TRBJ2-3, with 13 bases lining up with TRBD2. With V trimmed by 4 bases and J by 4 bases, 2 bases remained unmatched. Germline CDR1 is SGHAT and CDR2 is FQNNGV. This CDR3 contains 15 residues.

This sequence joins TRBV2 and TRBJ2-5; D may be TRBD1 (6 bases). The CDR3 runs 12 residues. The germline gives CDR1 SNHLY, CDR2 FYNNEI. The V and J ends lost 6 bases and 5 bases respectively, with 10 bases between them. The CDR3 reads CASRVGQETQYF. In DNA form, the CDR3 reads TGTGCCAGCAGGGTTGGACAGGAGACCCAGTACTTC.

The chain is built from TRBV5-6 and TRBJ2-1, with TRBD2 as a possible D gene (7 bases). V was cut by 0 bases and J by 2 bases, with 12 bases left in between. This CDR3 contains 16 residues. Germline loops: CDR1 SGHDT, CDR2 YYEEEE. CDR3 sequence: CASSLEGGGPYNEQFF. CDR3 coding DNA: TGTGCCAGCAGCTTGGAAGGGGGAGGGCCCTACAATGAGCAGTTCTTC. Combining the CDR3 with reference TRBV5-6 and TRBJ2-1 gives the whole variable domain DAGVTQSPTHLIKTRGQQVTLRCSPKSGHDTVSWYQQALGQGPQFIFQYYEEEERQRGNFPDRFSGHQFPNYSSELNVNALLLGDSALYLCASSLEGGGPYNEQFFGPGTRLTVL.

The chain has TRBV9 and TRBJ1-2, with 7 positions matching TRBD1. Unmatched junction bases numbered 3, after V lost 5 bases and J lost 11 bases. The CDR3 loop spans 10 amino acids. Germline-derived CDR1 and CDR2 are SGDLS and YYNGEE. Written as DNA, the CDR3 is TGTGCCAGCAGTGGACAGGATTACACCTTC. It specifies CASSGQDYTF.

The chain links TRBV7-3 to TRBJ2-2; 10 nucleotides line up with TRBD2. Trimming removed 5 bases from V and 8 bases from J; junction bases left unmatched: 8. Germline CDR1 is SGHTA and CDR2 is FQGTGA. This CDR3 comprises 15 residues. CDR3 DNA sequence: TGTGCCAGCAGCCCCGCTAGCGGGGGTACTGGGGAGCTGTTTTTT. It translates to CASSPASGGTGELFF.

The rearrangement joins TRBV6-6 to TRBJ1-1; D is ambiguous. Trimming took 4 bases from V and 1 from J, leaving 7 bases between them. Looked up from germline, CDR1 is MNHNY and CDR2 is SVGAGI (reference sequence). The CDR3 sequence is 13 residues long. CDR3 bases: TGTGCCAGCAGTTCCACACGGAACACTGAAGCTTTCTTT. This gives the protein CASSSTRNTEAFF.

The chain has TRBV24-1 and TRBJ2-1; D unclear. V was cut by 6 bases and J by 6 bases, with 5 bases left in between. Germline values: CDR1 KGHDR, CDR2 SFDVKD. CDR3 size: 11 residues. The CDR3 spells CATSQANEQFF. CDR3 nucleotides: TGTGCCACCAGTCAAGCCAATGAGCAGTTCTTC.

The chain carries TRBV2 and TRBJ1-4; D unresolved. CDR1 and CDR2 from the germline V gene are SNHLY and FYNNEI. V gave up 2 bases and J gave up 8 bases, with 12 bases separating them. The CDR3 runs 14 residues. The CDR3 sequence is CASSELVPSEKLFF. CDR3 bases: TGTGCCAGCAGTGAATTGGTGCCGTCGGAAAAACTGTTTTTT.

The V call is TRBV5-8, the J call TRBJ1-6; D remains ambiguous. Trimming shortened V by 2 bases and J by 13 bases, and 1 base separated the two germline ends. The germline V gene encodes CDR1 SGHTS and CDR2 YDEGEE. This CDR3 has 9 amino acids. The chain's CDR3 is CASSFPLHF. Written as DNA, the CDR3 is TGTGCCAGCAGCTTTCCCCTCCACTTT.

The gene calls are TRBV12-3 or TRBV12-4 and TRBJ1-2, with a possible D match to TRBD1 (5 bases). The CDR3 runs 12 residues. V lost 2 bases to trimming and J lost 9 bases, with 10 bases between them. DNA of the CDR3: TGTGCCAGCAGTTTAAGTGGGGGTCGCTACACCTTC. As protein: CASSLSGGRYTF.

The chain has TRBV28 and TRBJ1-5; no reliable D call. V gave up 6 bases and J gave up 0 bases, with 18 bases separating them. This CDR3 is 17 amino acids long. CDR1 is MDHEN, CDR2 SYDVKM, per germline. The CDR3 here is CASRRRLDWVSNQPQHF. The CDR3 DNA sequence: TGTGCCAGCAGACGTCGGCTCGACTGGGTTAGCAATCAGCCCCAGCATTTT.

This chain uses TRBV5-4 with TRBJ1-1; maybe TRBD1 (5 bases). Germline assignment: CDR1 SGHNT and CDR2 YYREEE (reference sequence). V was cut by 0 bases and J by 1 base, with 10 bases left in between. The CDR3 has 15 residues. The CDR3 region has the DNA TGTGCCAGCAGCTTGGATCAGGGAGGGAACACTGAAGCTTTCTTT. This encodes CASSLDQGGNTEAFF.